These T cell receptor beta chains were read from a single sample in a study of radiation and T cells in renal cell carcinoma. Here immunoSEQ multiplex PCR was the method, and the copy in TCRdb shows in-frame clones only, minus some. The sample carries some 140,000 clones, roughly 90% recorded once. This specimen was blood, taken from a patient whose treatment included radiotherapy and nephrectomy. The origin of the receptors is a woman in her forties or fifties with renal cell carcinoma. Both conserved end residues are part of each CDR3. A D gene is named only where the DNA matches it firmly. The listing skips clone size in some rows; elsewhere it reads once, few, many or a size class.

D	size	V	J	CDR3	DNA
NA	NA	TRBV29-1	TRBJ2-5	CSVEGLEGETQYF	TGCAGCGTTGAGGGGCTTGAAGGTGAGACCCAGTACTTC
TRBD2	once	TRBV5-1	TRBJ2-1	CASSLRGGAEEQFF	TGCGCCAGCAGCTTACGCGGGGGGGCAGAAGAGCAGTTCTTC
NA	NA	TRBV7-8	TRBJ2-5	CASSRVDGEETQYF	TGTGCCAGCAGCCGGGTGGACGGGGAAGAGACCCAGTACTTC
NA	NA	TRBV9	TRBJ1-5	CASSVEDSEIPQHF	TGTGCCAGCAGCGTAGAAGACTCCGAAATTCCCCAGCATTTT
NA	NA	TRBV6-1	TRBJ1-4	CASSSGWATNEKLFF	TGTGCCAGCAGCTCGGGTTGGGCAACTAATGAAAAACTGTTTTTT
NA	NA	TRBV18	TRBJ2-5	CASSRMGQETQYF	TGTGCCAGCTCAAGAATGGGACAAGAGACCCAGTACTTC
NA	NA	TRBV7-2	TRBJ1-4	CASGMGGWNEKLFF	TGTGCCAGCGGGATGGGGGGGTGGAACGAAAAACTGTTTTTT
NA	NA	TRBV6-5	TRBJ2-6	CASYRPGANVLTF	TGTGCCAGCTATCGCCCTGGGGCCAACGTCCTGACTTTC
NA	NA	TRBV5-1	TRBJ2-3	CASSLVRLVADTQYF	TGCGCCAGCAGCTTGGTGAGACTAGTGGCAGATACGCAGTATTTT
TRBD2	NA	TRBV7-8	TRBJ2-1	CASSPGLAGYNEQFF	TGTGCCAGCAGCCCAGGACTAGCGGGGTACAATGAGCAGTTCTTC
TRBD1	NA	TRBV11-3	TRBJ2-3	CASSSGQGAADTQYF	TGTGCCAGCAGTTCTGGACAGGGGGCCGCAGATACGCAGTATTTT
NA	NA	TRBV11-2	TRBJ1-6	CASSLGARSYNSPLHF	TGTGCCAGCAGCTTGGGAGCGCGCTCCTATAATTCACCCCTCCACTTT
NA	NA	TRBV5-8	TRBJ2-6	CASSPWTTHSGANVLTF	TGTGCCAGCAGCCCGTGGACGACCCACTCTGGGGCCAACGTCCTGACTTTC
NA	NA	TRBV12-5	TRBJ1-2	CASGLRLHSGSSSYGYTF	TGTGCTAGTGGTTTGAGGCTACATTCGGGTTCATCATCCTATGGCTACACCTTC
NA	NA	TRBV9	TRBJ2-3	CASSVLSGGVDTQYF	TGTGCCAGCAGCGTATTGTCCGGGGGCGTAGATACGCAGTATTTT
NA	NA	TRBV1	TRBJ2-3	CTSSHQALLSTDTQYF	TGCACCAGCAGCCACCAGGCGTTACTCAGCACAGATACGCAGTATTTT
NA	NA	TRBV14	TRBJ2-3	CASSHSTDTQYF	TGTGCCAGCAGCCATAGCACAGATACGCAGTATTTT
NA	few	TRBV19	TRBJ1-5	CASSIGNQPQHF	TGTGCCAGTAGTATAGGGAATCAGCCCCAGCATTTT
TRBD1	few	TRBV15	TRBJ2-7	CATSRGDSSYEQYF	TGTGCCACCAGCAGAGGGGACAGCTCCTACGAGCAGTACTTC
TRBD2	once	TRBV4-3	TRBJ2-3	CASSQRLAASTDTQYF	TGCGCCAGCAGCCAAAGACTAGCGGCTTCCACAGATACGCAGTATTTT
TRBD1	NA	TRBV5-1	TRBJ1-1	CASSGQGGNTEAFF	TGCGCCAGCAGCGGACAGGGAGGGAACACTGAAGCTTTCTTT
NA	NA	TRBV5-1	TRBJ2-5	CASSLGVGGGETQYF	TGCGCCAGCAGCTTGGGGGTAGGTGGTGGCGAGACCCAGTACTTC
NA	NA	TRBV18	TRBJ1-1	CASSPREVSTEAFF	TGTGCCAGCTCACCCAGGGAAGTCAGCACTGAAGCTTTCTTT
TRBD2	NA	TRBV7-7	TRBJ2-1	CASSLGTSGTNNEQFF	TGTGCTAGCAGCTTAGGGACTAGCGGGACTAACAATGAGCAGTTCTTC
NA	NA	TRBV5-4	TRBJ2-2	CAESRGNTGELFF	TGTGCCGAGAGCAGGGGGAACACCGGGGAGCTGTTTTTT
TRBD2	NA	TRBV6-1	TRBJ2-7	CATRTSGVYEQYF	TGTGCCACCAGGACTAGCGGGGTCTACGAGCAGTACTTC
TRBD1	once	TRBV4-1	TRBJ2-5	CASSLYWGGQGEGETQYF	TGCGCCAGCAGTCTTTACTGGGGGGGACAGGGAGAAGGAGAGACCCAGTACTTC
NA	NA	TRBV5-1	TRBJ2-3	CASSWRNTSTDTQYF	TGCGCCAGCAGCTGGAGGAACACTAGCACAGATACGCAGTATTTT
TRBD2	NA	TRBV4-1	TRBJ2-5	CASSPGLASLGTQYF	TGCGCCAGCAGCCCCGGACTAGCGAGCTTAGGGACCCAGTACTTC
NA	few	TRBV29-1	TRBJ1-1	CSVARLLNTEAFF	TGCAGCGTCGCCCGGCTGTTGAACACTGAAGCTTTCTTT
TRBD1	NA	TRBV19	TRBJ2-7	CASSPGTGGIEQYF	TGTGCCAGTAGTCCCGGGACAGGGGGTATCGAGCAGTACTTC
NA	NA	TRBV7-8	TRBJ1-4	CASSLGTTTEKLFF	TGTGCCAGCAGCTTAGGTACCACCACAGAAAAACTGTTTTTT
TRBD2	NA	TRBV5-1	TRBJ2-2	CASSYDSGTSSTGELFF	TGCGCCAGCAGCTATGATTCCGGGACTAGCAGTACCGGGGAGCTGTTTTTT
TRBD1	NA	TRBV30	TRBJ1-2	CAWTFRTGANYGYTF	TGTGCCTGGACTTTTCGGACAGGGGCTAACTATGGCTACACCTTC
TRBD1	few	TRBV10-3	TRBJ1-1	CAISETGGPEAFF	TGTGCCATCAGTGAAACAGGGGGCCCTGAAGCTTTCTTT
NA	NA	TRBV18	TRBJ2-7	CASSQSSSYEQYF	TGTGCCAGCTCACAGTCAAGTTCCTACGAGCAGTACTTC